This T cell receptor beta chain was retrieved from a study of shared clonotypes between healthy human individuals. Whole-study findings and limits: For naive CD4 cells, around 5% of clonotypes were shared across four donors. Relative to clonotypes present in all four donors, those not shared had lower generation probabilities.

This clone turned up a few times. Its antigen is unknown. An assay was performed, and its level was deep. Here immunoSEQ multiplex PCR was the method, and the copy in TCRdb shows in-frame clones only, minus some. This table has just under 350,000 clones, around four fifths appearing once. CDR1 is SGHRS and CDR2 is YFSETQ in the germline V gene. The CDR3 loop spans 17 amino acids. V lost 4 bases and J 2 bases, leaving 16 bases between the germline ends. V usage is TRBV5-1 and J usage is TRBJ2-6; no clear D gene. The source is a man aged 25-40 years in good health. Sequencing was performed on memory CD4+ T cells sorted from blood. Subset reported: CD45RA-negative fraction. The DNA for the CDR3 is TGCGCCAGCAGCGCCGTAGGTTTGAGTCCTGGGGCCAACGTCCTGACTTTC. This sequence encodes CASSAVGLSPGANVLTF.